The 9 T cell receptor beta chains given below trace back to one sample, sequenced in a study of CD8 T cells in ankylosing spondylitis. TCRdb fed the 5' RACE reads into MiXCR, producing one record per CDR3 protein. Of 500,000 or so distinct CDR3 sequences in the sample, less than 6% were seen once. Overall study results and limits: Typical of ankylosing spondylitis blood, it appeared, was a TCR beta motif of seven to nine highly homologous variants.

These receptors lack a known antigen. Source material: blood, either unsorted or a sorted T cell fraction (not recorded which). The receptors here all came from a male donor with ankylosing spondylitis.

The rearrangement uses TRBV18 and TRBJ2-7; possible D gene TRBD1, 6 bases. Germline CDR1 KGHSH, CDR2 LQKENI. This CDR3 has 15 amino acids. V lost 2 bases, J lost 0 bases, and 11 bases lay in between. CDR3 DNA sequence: TGTGCCAGCTCACCAGGGGGCGGCCTCTCCTACGAGCAGTACTTC. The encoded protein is CASSPGGGLSYEQYF.

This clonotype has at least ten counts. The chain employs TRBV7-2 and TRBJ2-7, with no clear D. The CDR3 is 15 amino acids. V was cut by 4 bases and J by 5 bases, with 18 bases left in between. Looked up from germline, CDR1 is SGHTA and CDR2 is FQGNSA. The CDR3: CASSSRSPHANEQYF. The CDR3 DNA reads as TGTGCCAGCAGCTCCCGTTCCCCCCATGCCAACGAGCAGTACTTC.

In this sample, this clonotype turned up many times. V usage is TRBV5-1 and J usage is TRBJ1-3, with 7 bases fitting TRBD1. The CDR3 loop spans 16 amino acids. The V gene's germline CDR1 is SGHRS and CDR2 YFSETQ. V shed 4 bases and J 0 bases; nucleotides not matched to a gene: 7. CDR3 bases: TGCGCCAGCAGCCCGGGACAGCTAAGCTCTGGAAACACCATATATTTT. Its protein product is CASSPGQLSSGNTIYF.

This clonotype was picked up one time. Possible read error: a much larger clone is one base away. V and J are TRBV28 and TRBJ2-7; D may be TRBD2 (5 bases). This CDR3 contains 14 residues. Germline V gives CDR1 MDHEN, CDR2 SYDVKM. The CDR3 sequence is CASSPPDWAYEKYF. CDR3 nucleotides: TGTGCCAGCAGTCCGCCGGACTGGGCCTACGAGAAGTACTTC.

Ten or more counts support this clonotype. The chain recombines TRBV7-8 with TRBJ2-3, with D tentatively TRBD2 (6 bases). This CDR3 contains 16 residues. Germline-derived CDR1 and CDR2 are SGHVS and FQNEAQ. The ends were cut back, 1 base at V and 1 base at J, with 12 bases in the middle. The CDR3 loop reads CASSLVLASGTDTQYF. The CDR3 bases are TGTGCCAGCAGCTTAGTATTGGCTAGCGGCACAGATACGCAGTATTTT.

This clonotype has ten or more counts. CDR3 nucleotide sequence: TGCAGCGTGGGGACCGAACCTTACACGCAGTATTTT. Translating it yields CSVGTEPYTQYF. The chain combines TRBV29-1 with TRBJ2-3; D possibly uses TRBD1 or TRBD2 (5 bases each). The germline CDR1 and CDR2 sequences are SQVTM and ANQGSEA. The CDR3 is made up of 12 amino acids. Trimming cost V 6 bases and J 9 bases, with 16 bases left between them.

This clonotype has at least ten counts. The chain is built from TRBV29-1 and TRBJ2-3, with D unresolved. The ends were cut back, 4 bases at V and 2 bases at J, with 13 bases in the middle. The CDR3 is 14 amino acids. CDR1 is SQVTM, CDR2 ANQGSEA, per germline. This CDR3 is CSVAYDRNTDTQYF. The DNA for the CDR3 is TGCAGCGTTGCTTACGACCGCAACACAGATACGCAGTATTTT.

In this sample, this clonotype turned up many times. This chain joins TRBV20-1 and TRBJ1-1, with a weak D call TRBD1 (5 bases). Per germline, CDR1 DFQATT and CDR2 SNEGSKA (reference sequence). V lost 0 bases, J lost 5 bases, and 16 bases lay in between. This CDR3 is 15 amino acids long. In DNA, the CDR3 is TGCAGTGCTAGAGACATGCGGAAAGGGGAGACTGAAGCTTTCTTT. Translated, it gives CSARDMRKGETEAFF.

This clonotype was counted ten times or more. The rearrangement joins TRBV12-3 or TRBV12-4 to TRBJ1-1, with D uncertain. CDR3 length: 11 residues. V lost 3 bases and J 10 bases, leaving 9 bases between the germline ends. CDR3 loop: CASSFGRVAFF. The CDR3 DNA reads TGTGCCAGCAGTTTTGGGAGGGTAGCTTTCTTT.